The present TCR beta chain was sequenced within a study of vaccination and CD4 T cells after COVID-19. Cultured CD4+ T cells had their DNA profiled by the Oncomine TCR Beta short-read assay. Each CDR3 protein gets one entry after TCRdb re-called the PCR reads with MiXCR. This sample carries more than 15,000 distinct CDR3 sequences, around three quarters of them seen once, and the ten largest clones take roughly 15%. Note on this clonotype: Its antigen is unknown.

Findings of the study overall: Looking at convalescent patients, 304 of their 307 vaccine-specific clones were spike mono-reactive. For convalescent patients, a median around 90% of reactive clones surfaced exclusively after vaccination.

The CDR3 is 14 amino acids. After removal of 3 bases from V and 7 bases from J, the junction contained 3 bases not matched to a gene. The treatment was: approximately nine-day PBMC culture with coronavirus spike peptide pools or control peptides (ViraFEST assay). The clonotype comes from a human donor who had recovered from COVID-19. The chain carries TRBV12-3 or TRBV12-4 and TRBJ1-6, with 7 bases aligning to TRBD1. Sequences were obtained from CD4+ T cells from blood, cultured in vitro. CDR3 in DNA: TGTGCCAGCAGTTTGGGACAGCCGAATTCACCCCTCCACTTT. Translated: CASSLGQPNSPLHF.